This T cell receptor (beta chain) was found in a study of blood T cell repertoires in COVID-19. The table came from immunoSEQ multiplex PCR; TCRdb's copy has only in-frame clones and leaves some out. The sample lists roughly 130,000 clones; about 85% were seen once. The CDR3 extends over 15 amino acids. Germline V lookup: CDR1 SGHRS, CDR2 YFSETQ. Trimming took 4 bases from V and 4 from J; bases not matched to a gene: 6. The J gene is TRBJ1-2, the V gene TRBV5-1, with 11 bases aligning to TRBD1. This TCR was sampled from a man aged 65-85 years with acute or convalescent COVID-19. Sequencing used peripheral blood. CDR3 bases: TGCGCCAGCAGCGGCCGGGACAGGGGGTCCTATGGCTACACCTTC. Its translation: CASSGRDRGSYGYTF.